Below are 22 T cell receptor beta chains sequenced from a single sample in a study of CD8+CD57+ T cells in acquired aplastic anemia. Patients chosen for sequencing had CD8+CD57+ cells that had expanded, as shown by flow cytometry. The template for TCR beta VDJ and CDR3 sequence profiling was genomic DNA. TCRdb re-derived calls from the reads in MiXCR, one entry per CDR3 protein. In the table there are 260,000 or so distinct CDR3 sequences, approximately 45% of which are singletons. The specimen was sorted CD4+, CD8+, or CD8+CD57+ T cells (not recorded which) from PBMCs. These receptors were collected from a human donor with aplastic anemia.

This rearrangement joins TRBV3-1 to TRBJ2-5, with D perhaps TRBD1 (6 bases). CDR1 LGHDT and CDR2 YNNKEL come from the germline V gene (reference sequence). V dropped 8 bases and J dropped 3 bases, with 19 bases sitting between them. This CDR3 is built from 15 residues. DNA of the CDR3: TGTGCCAGCGGCCGAGGGGAAGGACAGAAAGAGACCCAGTACTTC. As protein: CASGRGEGQKETQYF.

The chain links TRBV20-1 to TRBJ2-7; the match to TRBD1 covers 9 bases. Germline V CDR1 and CDR2: DFQATT, SNEGSKA (reference sequence). V dropped 5 bases and J dropped 0; count of bases not matched to a gene: 5. The CDR3 covers 14 residues. The CDR3: CSAQDRGISYEQYF. Here the CDR3 DNA reads TGCAGTGCTCAGGACAGGGGAATCTCCTACGAGCAGTACTTC.

The chain uses TRBV20-1 and TRBJ1-1, with D maybe TRBD1 (5 bases). This CDR3 has 14 amino acids. Trimming pared 5 bases from V and 6 bases from J, leaving 19 bases between. Germline values: CDR1 DFQATT, CDR2 SNEGSKA (reference sequence). CDR3 in amino acids: CSARVLGGDAEAFF. The CDR3 region has the DNA TGCAGTGCTCGCGTGTTGGGTGGGGACGCTGAAGCTTTCTTT.

This clonotype was observed at least ten times. The chain recombines TRBV20-1 with TRBJ2-7; TRBD1 agrees at 9 bases. The germline V gene encodes CDR1 DFQATT and CDR2 SNEGSKA (reference sequence). CDR3 size: 14 residues. V was clipped by 0 bases and J by 3 bases; unmatched bases: 3. CDR3 sequence (DNA): TGCAGTGCTAGAGAGGGGACAGGGTACTACGAGCAGTACTTC. It translates to CSAREGTGYYEQYF.

This chain's CDR3 is CASRLGTQYF. The CDR3 DNA follows: TGTGCCAGCAGATTAGGGACCCAGTACTTC. The chain carries TRBV6-4 and TRBJ2-5; D remains unclear. Trimming shortened V by 6 bases and J by 7 bases, and 6 bases separated the two germline ends. The CDR3 is 10 residues long. The germline CDR1 and CDR2 sequences are MRHNA and SNTAGT.

CDR3 sequence reads: CASRDQLNTGELFF. DNA for the CDR3: TGTGCCAGCAGAGATCAGTTGAACACCGGGGAGCTGTTTTTT. The J gene is TRBJ2-2, the V gene TRBV28, with no clear D. The CDR3 has 14 amino acids. CDR1 and CDR2 from the germline V gene are MDHEN and SYDVKM. Between the trimmed V and J ends, which lost 6 bases and 1 base, there was a span of 9 bases.

The J gene is TRBJ2-5, the V gene TRBV12-3 or TRBV12-4, with 9 bases matching TRBD2. The CDR3 has 15 amino acids. The V gene end was trimmed by 2 bases and the J gene end by 1 base; junction bases not matched to a gene: 2. The CDR3, as DNA: TGTGCCAGCAGTTTACATAGCGGGGGCCAAGAGACCCAGTACTTC. This sequence encodes CASSLHSGGQETQYF.

The chain couples TRBV14 to TRBJ2-5; D remains ambiguous. The CDR3 totals 15 residues. Trimming stripped 0 bases from V and 2 bases from J, with 10 bases between. Per germline, CDR1 SGHDN and CDR2 FVKESK. The chain's CDR3 is CASSQDVWIQETQYF. The DNA for the CDR3 is TGTGCCAGCAGCCAAGATGTCTGGATTCAAGAGACCCAGTACTTC.

This clonotype was counted at least ten times. The genes are TRBV7-8 and TRBJ1-2, with D possibly TRBD1 on 5 matching bases. CDR1 and CDR2 (germline): SGHVS, FQNEAQ. Trimming shortened V by 4 bases and J by 7 bases, and 19 bases separated the two germline ends. The CDR3 length is 15 residues. The CDR3 DNA reads as TGTGCCAGCAGCTCGCCGGACAAATTCCGCTCTGGCTACACCTTC. Its translation: CASSSPDKFRSGYTF.

This clonotype was observed a handful of times. A much larger clone sits a single nucleotide away, making a read error possible. The J gene is TRBJ2-7, the V gene TRBV14; 7 bases are shared with TRBD2. The CDR3 length is 16 residues. Germline assignment: CDR1 SGHDN and CDR2 FVKESK. The junction had 12 bases not matched to a gene; V was cut back by 4 bases and J by 3 bases. Here the CDR3 reads CASSPIGGLVSYEQYF. DNA of the CDR3: TGTGCCAGCAGCCCCATAGGTGGACTAGTCAGCTACGAGCAGTACTTC.

The chain carries TRBV27 and TRBJ2-7; D is unclear. Germline CDR1 MNHEY, CDR2 SMNVEV (reference sequence). V lost 5 bases, J lost 6 bases, and 14 bases lay in between. The CDR3 extends over 13 amino acids. The CDR3 here is CASSKGPLGEQYF. In DNA, the CDR3 is TGTGCCAGCAGTAAAGGGCCGTTGGGCGAGCAGTACTTC.

The V and J genes are TRBV29-1 and TRBJ2-1; D is possibly TRBD2 (5 bases). V was clipped by 6 bases and J by 8 bases, with 23 bases between them. CDR1 is SQVTM, CDR2 ANQGSEA, per germline. This CDR3 has 15 residues. This CDR3 is CSVEGNPSQRDEQFF. The CDR3 DNA sequence: TGCAGCGTAGAGGGAAACCCGTCCCAGAGGGATGAGCAGTTCTTC.

On this clonotype itself: This may be a read error, as it is one base from a much larger clone. The genes are TRBV7-9 and TRBJ2-7; D remains unclear. Trimming took off 4 bases at V and 0 bases at J, with 16 bases between the two ends. There are 16 residues in the CDR3. Germline V lookup: CDR1 SEHNR, CDR2 FQNEAQ (reference sequence). The CDR3 spells CASSSAMSRSSYEQYF. The DNA for the CDR3 is TGTGCCAGCAGCTCAGCTATGAGCAGATCCTCCTACGAGCAGTACTTC. Complete variable domain (other parts from reference TRBV7-9 and TRBJ2-7): DTGVSQNPRHKITKRGQNVTFRCDPISEHNRLYWYRQTLGQGPEFLTYFQNEAQLEKSRLLSDRFSAERPKGSFSTLEIQRTEQGDSAMYLCASSSAMSRSSYEQYFGPGTRLTVT.

This clonotype was seen at least ten times. This chain joins TRBV4-1 and TRBJ1-5, with TRBD1 matching 7 bases. CDR1 is MGHRA and CDR2 is YSYEKL in the germline V gene. The V gene end was trimmed by 0 bases and the J gene end by 4 bases; junction bases not matched to a gene: 6. CDR3 length equals 16 residues. The CDR3 sequence: CASSQDSGQVNQPQHF. The CDR3 DNA follows: TGCGCCAGCAGCCAAGATAGCGGACAGGTGAATCAGCCCCAGCATTTT.

This chain connects TRBV10-3 to TRBJ2-1; 8 bases fit TRBD2. Germline values: CDR1 ENHRY, CDR2 SYGVKD. The CDR3 contains 14 residues. J lost 4 bases, V lost 3 bases, and 2 bases had no gene match. CDR3 DNA: TGTGCCATCAGTGAAGGCGGGGGGTACAATGAGCAGTTCTTC. Protein sequence: CAISEGGGYNEQFF.

V gene TRBV2 combines with J gene TRBJ2-5, with 7 bases matching TRBD1. V trimming: 4 bases; J trimming: 5 bases; junction bases outside the gene matches: 10. CDR1 and CDR2 (germline): SNHLY, FYNNEI. This CDR3 spans 15 amino acids. The CDR3 is CASSVTGPGTETQYF. The CDR3 DNA reads as TGTGCCAGCAGTGTGACAGGGCCCGGCACGGAGACCCAGTACTTC. The whole variable domain, remainder taken from reference TRBV2 and TRBJ2-5, is EPEVTQTPSHQVTQMGQEVILRCVPISNHLYFYWYRQILGQKVEFLVSFYNNEISEKSEIFDDQFSVERPDGSNFTLKIRSTKLEDSAMYFCASSVTGPGTETQYFGPGTRLLVL.

This clonotype was seen at least ten times. V is TRBV4-2 and J is TRBJ1-1; no definite D call. V lost 0 bases and J 3 bases, leaving 17 bases between the germline ends. The CDR3 length is 17 residues. Germline V lookup: CDR1 LGHNA, CDR2 YNFKEQ. The CDR3 reads CASSQDSVPALDTEAFF. CDR3 DNA sequence: TGTGCCAGCAGCCAAGATTCGGTTCCGGCCCTGGACACTGAAGCTTTCTTT.

The sample holds many counts of this clonotype. V usage is TRBV7-9 and J usage is TRBJ2-7; D call uncertain. V was pared by 3 bases and J by 7 bases, with 7 bases between. The germline CDR1 and CDR2 sequences are SEHNR and FQNEAQ (reference sequence). The CDR3 is 11 amino acids. The CDR3: CASSFGREQYF. The CDR3 coding sequence is TGTGCCAGCAGCTTTGGTCGGGAGCAGTACTTC.

This clonotype was seen a handful of times. The J gene is TRBJ2-5, the V gene TRBV24-1, with 7 bases that match TRBD1. V was pared by 4 bases and J by 3 bases, with 7 bases of the junction left unmatched. The CDR3 is 15 amino acids. Germline CDR1 is KGHDR and CDR2 is SFDVKD. DNA of the CDR3: TGTGCCACCAGTGACCCTACAGACAGGGAAGAGACCCAGTACTTC. Amino acids: CATSDPTDREETQYF.

This chain joins TRBV29-1 and TRBJ2-4; TRBD2 matches at 7 bases. The CDR3 length is 14 residues. Trimming removed 2 bases from V and 2 bases from J; junction bases left unmatched: 3. The germline V gene has CDR1 SQVTM and CDR2 ANQGSEA. The CDR3 DNA reads as TGCAGCGTTGAAACGGGGGGTTCCAAAAACATTCAGTACTTC. The encoded protein is CSVETGGSKNIQYF.

Points on this clonotype: Just one base apart from a much larger clone, this may be a read error. V usage is TRBV19 and J usage is TRBJ1-5; no firm D call. Germline V lookup: CDR1 LNHDA, CDR2 SQIVND (reference sequence). There are 14 residues in the CDR3. The chain's CDR3 is CASSTGGRIQPQHF. The CDR3 nucleotides are TGTGCCAGCAGTACCGGAGGCAGGATTCAGCCCCAGCATTTT.

This clonotype was observed many times. The chain combines TRBV7-8 with TRBJ2-1, with TRBD2 matching over 10 bases. In germline, CDR1 is SGHVS, CDR2 FQNEAQ. V was clipped by 4 bases and J by 2 bases; unmatched bases: 2. The CDR3 covers 15 residues. CDR3 nucleotide sequence: TGTGCCAGCAGCTGGACTAGCGGACCCTACAATGAGCAGTTCTTC. It encodes CASSWTSGPYNEQFF.